The clone carrying this T cell receptor beta chain occurred many times. The antigen is undetermined. These data originate in a study of T cells in Graves' hyperthyroidism and ophthalmopathy. The investigators amplified TCR beta CDR3 regions from RNA transcripts. An initial round of RT-PCR targeting the TCR CDR3 relied on the HTBI primer set. TCRdb used MiXCR to reprocess the multiplex PCR reads, holding one entry per CDR3 protein. The data hold 200,000 to 250,000 distinct CDR3 sequences, with 15% to 20% observed a single time. Study conclusions and caveats: Researchers found most expanded thyroid clonotypes above 0.001 in blood as well.

Clinical Activity Scores of at least 3, NOSPECS grades of at least 4 and durations under 3 months characterized ophthalmopathy patients. Using about 10 ml of fresh peripheral blood, PBMCs were prepared. There are 14 residues in the CDR3. Germline V gene data show CDR1 as SNHLY and CDR2 as FYNNEI. The V and J ends lost 4 bases and 4 bases, in that order; junction bases with no gene match: 1. The sequencing sample was made of blood. This sequence originates from a woman under 30 with Graves' ophthalmopathy. V is TRBV2 and J is TRBJ1-2; 12 nucleotides match TRBD1. The CDR3 nucleotides read TGTGCCAGCAGTGGGGGACAGGGGGCCTATGGCTACACCTTC. Amino acids: CASSGGQGAYGYTF.